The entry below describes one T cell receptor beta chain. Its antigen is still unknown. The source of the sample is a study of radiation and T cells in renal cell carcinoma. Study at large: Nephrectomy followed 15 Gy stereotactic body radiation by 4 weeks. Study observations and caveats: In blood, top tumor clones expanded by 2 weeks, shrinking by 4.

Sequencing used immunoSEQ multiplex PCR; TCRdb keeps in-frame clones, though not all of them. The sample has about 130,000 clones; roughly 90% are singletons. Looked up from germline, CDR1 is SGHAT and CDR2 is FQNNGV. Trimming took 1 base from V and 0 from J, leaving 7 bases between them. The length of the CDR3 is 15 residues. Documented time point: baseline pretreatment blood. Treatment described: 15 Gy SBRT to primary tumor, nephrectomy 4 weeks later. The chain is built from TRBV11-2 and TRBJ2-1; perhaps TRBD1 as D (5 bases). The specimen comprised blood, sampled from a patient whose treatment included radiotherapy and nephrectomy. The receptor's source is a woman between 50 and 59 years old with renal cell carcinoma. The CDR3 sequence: CASSLVDNSYNEQFF. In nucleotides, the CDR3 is TGTGCCAGCAGCTTAGTGGACAACTCCTACAATGAGCAGTTCTTC.